This TCR beta chain came from a study of T-cell reconstitution after alpha-beta-depleted transplantation in children (dated by TCRdb to the mid-2010s). Regarding the complete study: Using TCR repertoire profiling, the study followed T-cell immune reconstitution in a quantitative way in children after TCRalphabeta/CD19-depleted allogeneic hematopoietic cell transplantation.

The treatment or condition label here, explained by the study, means: allogeneic hematopoietic cell transplantation with graft depleted of TCRalphabeta T cells and CD19 B cells. Transplant recipients were children who received TCRalphabeta/CD19-depleted allogeneic hematopoietic cell grafts. The table lists this clonotype with many counts. Its antigen is currently not known. There are no base qualities to consult, and no much larger clone falls within one base. CDR1 SNHLY and CDR2 FYNNEI are derived from the germline V gene. The germline ends are 10 bases apart after V is trimmed by 8 bases and J by 3 bases. Reading from cysteine to phenylalanine, the CDR3 counts 12 amino acids. This entry keeps only the CDR3 DNA: 36 bases, framed from base 1. The paper's findings and limits, for the study overall: The frequencies of hyperexpanded clones fell over the following months, and after one year, T-cell counts and TCRbeta diversity were mostly attributed to newly produced T cells. In some patients, the high TCRbeta diversity seen at day 60 was put down to recipient T cells and intrathymic progenitors that had survived conditioning. The apparently early alphabetaT-cell count recovery about two months after transplant was reportedly dependent on only several hundred rapidly expanded clones derived from non-depleted graft cells.

Libraries were constructed by PCR. The sequencing machine was an Illumina HiSeq 2500. TCR libraries were prepared with molecular barcoding, using unique molecular identifiers to normalize TCRbeta repertoire quantification. TCRdb's own reprocessing of the public reads used fastp at Q25 and MiXCR and kept productive beta chains. For every CDR3 protein sequence, its rows merge into one entry that carries the most common genes and DNA. This sample holds under 850,000 distinct CDR3 sequences; under 15% were observed only once. The ten largest clonotypes hold 0.65% to 0.9% of the sample. Specimen: PBMCs, collected before TCRalphabeta/CD19-depleted stem cell transplant. Here the chain combines TRBV2 and TRBJ1-2; the best D guess is TRBD1, with 5 bases matching. The source of this sequence is a girl under 10 years old with congenital amegakaryocytic thrombocytopenia, due to receive a stem cell transplant. The bases read TGTGCCAGCGGTAGGGGAGACTATGGCTACACCTTC. Its coded protein is CASGRGDYGYTF.